One sample yielded the 32 T cell receptor beta chains listed below, sequenced in a study of T cell clonality in common variable immunodeficiency. Study-wide results and limits: Reportedly, TCR beta sequences from common variable immunodeficiency showed fewer deletions and N-nucleotide insertions.

The antigens of these receptors remain unknown. The table came from immunoSEQ multiplex PCR; TCRdb's copy has only in-frame clones and leaves some out. The specimen has just under 20,000 clones, none found just once. Sequencing input: peripheral blood mononuclear cells. The source is a human donor with common variable immunodeficiency.

This clone was counted at least ten times. The CDR3 protein is CASSEYRGRTEAFF. The sequenced CDR3 bases are TGTGCCAGCAGTGAATACAGGGGAAGAACTGAA. The rearrangement joins TRBV2 to TRBJ1-1; 7 bases align to TRBD1. The read terminates 3 residues before the CDR3 end, so the remaining end is supplied by the germline J gene. Trimming removed 2 bases from V and 5 bases from J; junction bases left unmatched: 5. From germline, CDR1 is SNHLY and CDR2 FYNNEI. The CDR3 covers 14 residues.

This clone appeared many times. The missing CDR3 end, 3 residues past where the read stops, is filled in from the germline J gene. V and J are TRBV11-2 and TRBJ2-2; perhaps TRBD1 as D (6 bases). Trimming took 8 bases from V and 5 from J, leaving 15 bases between them. Germline CDR1 is SGHAT and CDR2 is FQNNGV. The CDR3 consists of 14 residues. The CDR3 is CASGPWGPTGELFF. The covered CDR3 bases are TGTGCCAGCGGACCTTGGGGGCCTACCGGGGAG.

With regard to this clone: The read ends 3 residues shy of where the CDR3 ends; the end is completed using the germline J gene. This chain uses TRBV30 with TRBJ2-1; D possibly corresponds to TRBD1 (6 bases). The V gene lost 2 bases and the J gene lost 0 bases, with 11 bases spanning the gap. The germline gives CDR1 GTSNPN, CDR2 SVGIG (reference sequence). The CDR3 runs 15 residues. This CDR3 reads CAWSSQGASYNEQFF. The covered CDR3 bases are TGTGCCTGGAGTTCACAGGGTGCCTCCTACAATGAG.

This clone qualifies as medium-sized. The read terminates 3 residues before the CDR3 end, so the remaining end is supplied by the germline J gene. The chain recombines TRBV20-1 with TRBJ1-3; 9 nucleotides line up with TRBD1. Trimming removed 5 bases from V and 4 bases from J; junction bases left unmatched: 6. CDR3 length equals 14 residues. The germline V gene encodes CDR1 DFQATT and CDR2 SNEGSKA (reference sequence). The CDR3: CSASDRGTGNTIYF. The part of the CDR3 DNA that was read is TGCAGTGCTTCAGACAGGGGGACAGGAAACACC.

Many counts were recorded for this clone. The CDR3 end falls 3 residues outside the read, so it is completed with the germline J gene. This chain joins TRBV30 and TRBJ1-1; 8 positions agree with TRBD1. The germline gives CDR1 GTSNPN, CDR2 SVGIG (reference sequence). This CDR3 region has 15 residues. V lost 2 bases, J lost 2 bases, and 7 bases stayed unmatched. The CDR3 bases that were read are TGTGCCTGGAGTCCTACGGGGACAGGAAACACTGAA. It codes for CAWSPTGTGNTE. The whole CDR3 sequence is CAWSPTGTGNTEAFF.

This clone has a count of ten or more. The read terminates 3 residues before the CDR3 end, so the remaining end is supplied by the germline J gene. This chain uses TRBV6-1 with TRBJ2-1, with 9 bases identical to TRBD1. Germline trimming cut 2 bases from V and 3 bases from J; bases unmatched to any gene: 5. Germline assignment: CDR1 MNHNS and CDR2 SASEGT. The CDR3 loop spans 16 amino acids. CDR3 sequence reads: CASSERGTGLYNEQFF. The covered CDR3 bases are TGTGCCAGCAGTGAAAGGGGGACAGGGCTCTACAATGAG.

There are many counts of this clone. The read ends 3 residues early relative to the CDR3; the germline J gene fills the gap. J is TRBJ1-1 and V is TRBV11-2; D is uncertain. The V gene's germline CDR1 is SGHAT and CDR2 FQNNGV. The germline V and J ends were trimmed by 2 bases and 4 bases, with 11 bases remaining between them. The CDR3 extends over 14 amino acids. CDR3 amino acids: CASSLSSGVTEAFF. CDR3 DNA (partial): TGTGCCAGCAGCTTATCGTCCGGGGTCACTGAA.

This clone was picked up many times. With the read ending 3 residues before the CDR3 end, the germline J gene is used to fill in that end. J is TRBJ2-7 and V is TRBV7-3; tentative D call: TRBD2 (7 bases). The CDR3 runs 14 residues. The germline CDR1 and CDR2 sequences are SGHTA and FQGTGA. Trimming stripped 5 bases from V and 3 bases from J, with 14 bases between. CDR3 DNA (partial): TGTGCCAGCAGCGCACAGGGAGGGAACTACGAG. Protein: CASSAQGGNYE. The complete CDR3 protein is CASSAQGGNYEQYF. Full variable domain (remainder filled in from reference TRBV7-3 and TRBJ2-7): GAGVSQTPSNKVTEKGKYVELRCDPISGHTALYWYRQSLGQGPEFLIYFQGTGAADDSGLPNDRFFAVRPEGSVSTLKIQRTERGDSAVYLCASSAQGGNYEQYFGPGTRLTVT.

The table lists this clone with many counts. The read ends 3 residues before the CDR3 terminus; that terminus is restored from the germline J gene. The chain has TRBV20-1 and TRBJ1-1; the match to TRBD1 covers 7 bases. The CDR3 runs to 11 residues. Germline assignment: CDR1 DFQATT and CDR2 SNEGSKA (reference sequence). The junction had 0 bases not matched to a gene; V was cut back by 4 bases and J by 4 bases. This CDR3 is CSATGGTEAFF. The sequenced CDR3 bases are TGCAGTGCTACAGGGGGCACTGAA.

This clone was seen ten or more times. The read finishes 3 residues shy of the CDR3 end, and the germline J gene is used to complete it. This chain connects TRBV23-1 to TRBJ1-4, with TRBD1 identical over 8 bases. TRBV23-1 is noted as an ORF with a role that remains uncertain. The CDR3 is made up of 14 amino acids. The V gene end was trimmed by 8 bases and the J gene end by 6 bases; junction bases not matched to a gene: 8. The CDR3 reads CASRLMTGDEKLFF. The DNA read from the CDR3 is TGCGCCAGCCGGCTAATGACAGGGGATGAAAAA.

In its sample, this clone was seen many times. The CDR3 goes on 3 residues after the read ends, and that part is filled in from the germline J gene. J is TRBJ2-6 and V is TRBV30, with 9 positions matching TRBD1. V shed 4 bases and J 2 bases; nucleotides not matched to a gene: 9. This CDR3 is 17 amino acids long. CDR1 is GTSNPN, CDR2 SVGIG, per germline (reference sequence). CDR3 bases read: TGTGCCTGGATGGCCGGACAGGGGTTAACTGGGGCCAACGTC. Translated, it gives CAWMAGQGLTGANV. Given in full, the CDR3 is CAWMAGQGLTGANVLTF.

There are many counts of this clone. Read sequence stops 3 residues before the CDR3 end, and the germline J gene provides the missing end. The chain recombines TRBV18 with TRBJ2-2; D unclear. Germline assignment: CDR1 KGHSH and CDR2 LQKENI. V gave up 3 bases and J gave up 2 bases, with 13 bases separating them. The length of the CDR3 is 16 residues. The CDR3 loop reads CASSPLRAPNTGELFF. The CDR3 DNA, read in part, is TGTGCCAGCTCACCGCTAAGGGCCCCAAACACCGGGGAG.

This clone was seen repeatedly, ten times or more. The observed sequence ends 3 residues before the CDR3 terminus, with the missing tail filled in from the germline J gene. The chain employs TRBV13 and TRBJ1-1; TRBD1 matches 9 bases. The J segment lost 3 bases and the V segment lost 4 bases, leaving 6 bases of the junction unmatched. The CDR3 is 15 residues long. Germline V gene lookup returns CDR1 PRHDT and CDR2 FYEKMQ (reference sequence). CDR3 DNA (partial): TGTGCCAGCAGCTCGCCGGGACAGGGACACACTGAA. It translates to CASSSPGQGHTE. The CDR3, in full, reads CASSSPGQGHTEAFF.

This clone appeared many times. Mismatch with germline at one junction end may stem from a read error. The CDR3 extends 3 residues past the end of the read, so its final part is completed from the germline J gene. This rearrangement joins TRBV18 to TRBJ2-5, with 8 bases identical to TRBD1. The CDR3 length is 14 residues. Germline CDR1 reads KGHSH; CDR2 reads LQKENI. The CDR3 region is CASSPQGDQETQYF. The DNA read from the CDR3 is TGTGCCAGCTCCCCACAGGGGGACCAAGAGACC.

This clone was found many times. The missing CDR3 end, 3 residues past where the read stops, is filled in from the germline J gene. The rearrangement uses TRBV12-3 or TRBV12-4 and TRBJ1-5; tentative D call: TRBD1 (6 bases). This CDR3 has 13 residues. V gave up 3 bases and J gave up 5 bases, with 8 bases separating them. The CDR3 loop is CASSFRGDQPQHF. The CDR3 DNA, read in part, is TGTGCCAGCAGTTTCAGGGGTGATCAGCCC.

In this sample, this clone turned up many times. The read ends 3 residues early relative to the CDR3; the germline J gene fills the gap. The chain joins TRBV6-1 to TRBJ2-3, with D uncertain. V gave up 4 bases and J gave up 5 bases, with 10 bases separating them. Germline loops: CDR1 MNHNS, CDR2 SASEGT. The CDR3 extends over 13 amino acids. CDR3 DNA (partial): TGTGCCAGCAGTGCAGTTGCGGTAGATACG. Translating it yields CASSAVAVDT. The whole CDR3 sequence is CASSAVAVDTQYF.

This clone was observed many times. Read data end 3 residues before the CDR3 end; the end is taken from the germline J gene. This chain joins TRBV6-4 and TRBJ2-5; D is unclear. The V gene lost 6 bases and the J gene lost 5 bases, with 13 bases spanning the gap. The V gene's germline CDR1 is MRHNA and CDR2 SNTAGT. The CDR3 is 13 residues long. CDR3: CASSSSYGETQYF. The part of the CDR3 DNA that was read is TGTGCCAGCAGCTCGTCGTACGGGGAGACC.

Ten or more counts support this clone. The read ends 3 residues shy of where the CDR3 ends; the end is completed using the germline J gene. The chain joins TRBV14 to TRBJ2-7; 9 nucleotides line up with TRBD1. Unmatched junction bases numbered 4, after V lost 4 bases and J lost 6 bases. This CDR3 comprises 13 residues. CDR1 SGHDN and CDR2 FVKESK come from the germline V gene. This chain's CDR3 is CASSLDRGREQYF. The sequenced part of the CDR3 DNA is TGTGCCAGCAGCCTGGACAGGGGTCGCGAG.

This clone occurred many times. The read finishes 3 residues shy of the CDR3 end, and the germline J gene is used to complete it. The chain has TRBV6-1 and TRBJ1-4; 7 nucleotides line up with TRBD1. Germline V gene lookup returns CDR1 MNHNS and CDR2 SASEGT. This CDR3 contains 14 residues. Unmatched junction bases numbered 0, after V lost 2 bases and J lost 3 bases. The chain's CDR3 is CASSEQGANEKLFF. CDR3 bases read: TGTGCCAGCAGTGAACAGGGGGCTAATGAAAAA.

In regard to this clone: Coverage ceases 3 residues before the CDR3 finishes, and the germline J gene fills in the end. The chain combines TRBV10-2 with TRBJ2-7; no clear D. Germline loops: CDR1 WSHSY, CDR2 SAAADI. CDR3 length: 11 residues. Trimming stripped 3 bases from V and 5 bases from J, with 5 bases between. The sequenced part of the CDR3 DNA is TGCGCCAGCAGTGATATCGACGAG. Protein: CASSDIDE. The full CDR3 is CASSDIDEQYF.

The sample holds a few counts of this clone. The covered CDR3 bases are TGCAGTGCCACTGGGGCCCCCGCCTACGAG. Encoded protein: CSATGAPAYE. The whole CDR3 sequence is CSATGAPAYEQYF. The rearrangement joins TRBV20-1 to TRBJ2-7, with D perhaps TRBD1 (5 bases). The missing CDR3 end, 3 residues past where the read stops, is filled in from the germline J gene. CDR3 length: 13 residues. Germline V gene data show CDR1 as DFQATT and CDR2 as SNEGSKA (reference sequence). V lost 6 bases to trimming and J lost 2 bases, with 14 bases between them.

The sample holds many counts of this clone. Sequencing ends 3 residues short of the CDR3 end; the germline J gene provides the rest. V and J are TRBV19 and TRBJ1-5; the match to TRBD1 covers 7 bases. This CDR3 has 16 amino acids. With V trimmed by 7 bases and J by 4 bases, 13 bases remained unmatched. Germline V gene sequence: CDR1 LNHDA, CDR2 SQIVND (reference sequence). The covered CDR3 bases are TGTGCCAGTAACACCGGGGTGGGACAGCCAAATCAGCCC. Encoded protein: CASNTGVGQPNQP. The whole CDR3 protein is CASNTGVGQPNQPQHF. Based on the CDR3 plus reference TRBV19 and TRBJ1-5, the full variable domain is DGGITQSPKYLFRKEGQNVTLSCEQNLNHDAMYWYRQDPGQGLRLIYYSQIVNDFQKGDIAEGYSVSREKKESFPLTVTSAQKNPTAFYLCASNTGVGQPNQPQHFGDGTRLSIL.

The table lists this clone with many counts. The DNA ends 3 residues before the CDR3 does, and the rest of the CDR3 is filled in from the germline J gene. V gene TRBV19 combines with J gene TRBJ1-1; D is unresolved. With 3 bases removed from V and 6 bases from J, the gap between germline ends came to 14 bases. Germline CDR1 is LNHDA and CDR2 is SQIVND (reference sequence). The CDR3 runs 14 residues. The part of the CDR3 DNA that was read is TGTGCCAGTAGTATCATTCTCCCAGGAGCTGAA. The encoded protein is CASSIILPGAE. The CDR3 as a whole reads CASSIILPGAEAFF.

This clone was observed a few times. The CDR3 is cut off 3 residues early in the read; its end comes from the germline J gene. This chain uses TRBV7-2 with TRBJ2-3; TRBD1 agrees at 8 bases. Unmatched junction bases numbered 6, after V lost 2 bases and J lost 5 bases. The CDR3 has 15 amino acids. The germline gives CDR1 SGHTA, CDR2 FQGNSA. Partial CDR3 DNA: TGTGCCAGCAGCTTAAGGACAGGGATTGGAGATACG. Translated, it gives CASSLRTGIGDT. The CDR3 in its entirety is CASSLRTGIGDTQYF.

With regard to this clone: The junction does not match germline at one end; this may be a read error. Partial CDR3 DNA: TGTACCAGCAGATTAGCCCTAGGTAACAATCAGCCC. Translating gives CTSRLALGNNQP. The whole CDR3 protein reads CTSRLALGNNQPQHF. This chain joins TRBV7-2 and TRBJ1-5, with D uncertain. The sequenced fragment ends 3 residues before the CDR3 boundary, so the rest is inferred from the germline J gene. CDR1 is SGHTA, CDR2 FQGNSA, per germline. The CDR3 has 15 residues.

This clone has more than one count but fewer than ten. The read comes to an end 3 residues before the CDR3 does, leaving the germline J gene to fill in the end. The gene calls are TRBV2 and TRBJ1-1; D is perhaps TRBD1 (6 bases). This CDR3 region has 15 residues. V lost 6 bases and J lost 1, with 15 bases in between. The V gene's germline CDR1 is SNHLY and CDR2 FYNNEI. The DNA read from the CDR3 is TGTGCCAGCAGACTTCAGGGACAACAGAACACTGAA. This translates into CASRLQGQQNTE. The entire CDR3 reads CASRLQGQQNTEAFF.

This clone occurred many times. Sequencing ends 3 residues short of the CDR3 end; the germline J gene provides the rest. The V call is TRBV12-3 or TRBV12-4, the J call TRBJ2-3, with 8 nucleotides matching TRBD1. The ends lost 7 bases at V and 7 bases at J; junction bases unmatched: 7. This CDR3 has 13 amino acids. CDR3 residues: CASKLTGVNTQYF. Partial CDR3 DNA: TGTGCCAGCAAGCTGACAGGGGTAAATACG.

This clone is categorized as medium-sized. The read comes to an end 3 residues before the CDR3 does, leaving the germline J gene to fill in the end. This sequence joins TRBV20-1 and TRBJ1-1; maybe TRBD1 (6 bases). The CDR3 contains 11 residues. CDR1 is DFQATT, CDR2 SNEGSKA, per germline (reference sequence). V lost 4 bases to trimming and J lost 7 bases, with 10 bases between them. The CDR3 bases that were read are TGCAGTGCTACTGGGGGCTTTGAA. Amino acids: CSATGGFE. The full CDR3 is CSATGGFEAFF.

The table lists this clone with many counts. The read terminates 3 residues before the CDR3 end, so the remaining end is supplied by the germline J gene. The chain is built from TRBV4-1 and TRBJ2-1; D gene uncertain. Germline V gene lookup returns CDR1 MGHRA and CDR2 YSYEKL. There are 16 residues in the CDR3. Deletions cut 0 bases from V and 2 bases from J, with 11 bases between. The CDR3 bases that were read are TGCGCCAGCAGCCAAGATCCCGCTCGGGCCTACAATGAG. This sequence encodes CASSQDPARAYNE. The full-length CDR3 reads as CASSQDPARAYNEQFF.

At least ten counts were recorded for this clone. The read comes to an end 3 residues before the CDR3 does, leaving the germline J gene to fill in the end. The gene calls are TRBV20-1 and TRBJ2-3, with 7 bases that match TRBD2. The ends lost 6 bases at V and 3 bases at J; junction bases unmatched: 9. Germline loops: CDR1 DFQATT, CDR2 SNEGSKA (reference sequence). The CDR3 length is 14 residues. The CDR3 bases that were read are TGCAGTGCCTGGGACTACCGATTGACAGATACG. Translated: CSAWDYRLTDT. The full CDR3 is CSAWDYRLTDTQYF.

This clone was counted between two and nine times. Read coverage stops 3 residues before the CDR3 terminus; the germline J gene supplies the remainder. The chain carries TRBV30 and TRBJ2-7; tentative D call: TRBD2 (6 bases). The germline gives CDR1 GTSNPN, CDR2 SVGIG (reference sequence). Trimming took 3 bases from V and 3 from J, leaving 15 bases between them. The CDR3 totals 14 residues. CDR3 bases read: TGTGCCTGGAGCCCCGTCGGAGCGGGCTACGAG. It translates to CAWSPVGAGYE. The entire CDR3 reads CAWSPVGAGYEQYF.

Points on this clone: The read comes to an end 3 residues before the CDR3 does, leaving the germline J gene to fill in the end. The gene calls are TRBV7-2 and TRBJ2-1; a weak D match, TRBD1 (5 bases). This CDR3 has 14 residues. Germline V lookup: CDR1 SGHTA, CDR2 FQGNSA. With 0 bases removed from V and 4 bases from J, the gap between germline ends came to 7 bases. The CDR3 DNA, read in part, is TGTGCCAGCAGCTTAGCTCAGGGATACAATGAG. Residues: CASSLAQGYNE. The entire CDR3 is CASSLAQGYNEQFF.